The 24 T cell receptor beta chains given below trace back to one sample, sequenced in a study of cytomegalovirus exposure and HLA in healthy donors. Primers included in the PCR were 60 Vbeta and 13 Jbeta primers. Using immunoSEQ multiplex PCR, the repertoire was profiled, and TCRdb retains in-frame clones only, with some absent. The sample has fewer than 250,000 clones; approximately 79% are singletons. Sequenced input: PBMCs. These receptors were taken from a male donor in good health and CMV-seronegative.

DNA of the CDR3: TGTGCCAGCAGCCAGTGGGGGGACCGGGGTAGGAATGAGCAGTTCTTC. It yields the protein CASSQWGDRGRNEQFF. The genes are TRBV9 and TRBJ2-1, with D possibly TRBD2 on 6 matching bases. With 4 bases removed from V and 7 bases from J, the gap between germline ends came to 21 bases. CDR1 and CDR2 (germline): SGDLS, YYNGEE. The CDR3 spans 16 residues.

The CDR3 DNA reads TGTGCCAGCAGCTCCCAGGGAATCCCCTACGAGCAGTACTTC. Translating gives CASSSQGIPYEQYF. The V call is TRBV28, the J call TRBJ2-7, with a possible D match to TRBD1 (5 bases). The CDR3 is made up of 14 amino acids. The germline CDR1 and CDR2 sequences are MDHEN and SYDVKM. V was shortened by 6 bases and J by 2 bases, with 14 bases between the two germline ends.

DNA of the CDR3: TGTGCCAGCAGTTTAGCCGGCGGGACCGGGGAGCTGTTTTTT. Its protein product is CASSLAGGTGELFF. The J gene is TRBJ2-2, the V gene TRBV27; D is possibly TRBD2 (5 bases). Per the germline V gene, CDR1 is MNHEY and CDR2 is SMNVEV (reference sequence). CDR3 size: 14 residues. The V gene lost 2 bases and the J gene lost 5 bases, with 9 bases spanning the gap.

V and J are TRBV7-2 and TRBJ2-2; TRBD1 matches at 8 bases. The length of the CDR3 is 15 residues. Per the germline V gene, CDR1 is SGHTA and CDR2 is FQGNSA. Trimming cost V 4 bases and J 2 bases; bases outside gene matches: 3. CDR3 amino acids: CASSSDRANTGELFF. The CDR3 DNA sequence: TGTGCCAGCAGCTCGGACAGGGCCAACACCGGGGAGCTGTTTTTT.

The chain links TRBV28 to TRBJ1-2; D is perhaps TRBD1 (5 bases). This CDR3 has 12 amino acids. Per germline, CDR1 MDHEN and CDR2 SYDVKM. V was shortened by 6 bases and J by 8 bases, with 13 bases between the two germline ends. CDR3 amino acids: CASSSPREGYTF. The CDR3 nucleotides read TGTGCCAGCAGCTCCCCCAGGGAAGGCTACACCTTC.

This clone has just one count. The chain combines TRBV6-6 with TRBJ1-2, with a possible D match to TRBD1 (6 bases). The CDR3 consists of 13 residues. Trimming took 4 bases from V and 8 from J, leaving 14 bases between them. From germline, CDR1 is MNHNY and CDR2 SVGAGI (reference sequence). CDR3: CASSSDSLGGYTF. In nucleotides, the CDR3 is TGTGCCAGCAGTTCGGACAGCCTCGGGGGCTACACCTTC.

This clone appeared once. This chain uses TRBV27 with TRBJ1-2, with 7 nucleotides matching TRBD1. V was pared by 5 bases and J by 2 bases, with 5 bases of the junction left unmatched. The germline V gene has CDR1 MNHEY and CDR2 SMNVEV (reference sequence). The CDR3 runs to 14 residues. The CDR3 DNA reads as TGTGCCAGCAGTCCATCGACAGGGAACTATGGCTACACCTTC. Its translation: CASSPSTGNYGYTF.

This rearrangement joins TRBV12-5 to TRBJ2-5, with D possibly matching TRBD1 (5 bases). CDR3 length: 13 residues. V was shortened by 7 bases and J by 3 bases, with 12 bases between the two germline ends. From germline, CDR1 is LGHNT and CDR2 FRNRAP. CDR3 amino acids: CASAKGREETQYF. The CDR3 DNA follows: TGTGCTAGTGCCAAGGGCAGGGAAGAGACCCAGTACTTC.

The rearrangement joins TRBV6-5 to TRBJ2-2; D is possibly TRBD1 (5 bases). The CDR3 loop spans 15 amino acids. Germline V gene sequence: CDR1 MNHEY, CDR2 SVGAGI. Trimming cost V 2 bases and J 3 bases, with 10 bases left between them. CDR3 residues: CASSYAGPYTGELFF. Here the CDR3 DNA reads TGTGCCAGCAGTTACGCAGGGCCGTACACCGGGGAGCTGTTTTTT.

This chain links TRBV4-2 with TRBJ2-5, with TRBD2 matching 15 bases. The germline V gene encodes CDR1 LGHNA and CDR2 YNFKEQ. J was trimmed by 5 bases and V by 4 bases; bases with no gene match: 5. This CDR3 is built from 16 residues. The DNA of the CDR3 is TGTGCCAGCAGCCCCGGACTAGCGGGGGGGCTCGAGACCCAGTACTTC. It yields the protein CASSPGLAGGLETQYF.

This clone was observed once. CDR3 residues: CASILGQGNYGYTF. The DNA of the CDR3 is TGTGCCAGCATCCTGGGACAGGGAAACTATGGCTACACCTTC. V is TRBV2 and J is TRBJ1-2, with 9 bases aligning to TRBD1. V dropped 7 bases and J dropped 2; count of bases not matched to a gene: 5. The length of the CDR3 is 14 residues. Per the germline V gene, CDR1 is SNHLY and CDR2 is FYNNEI.

The rearrangement joins TRBV7-2 to TRBJ2-3, with 9 bases identical to TRBD2. This CDR3 has 12 residues. CDR1 is SGHTA and CDR2 is FQGNSA in the germline V gene. V lost 6 bases and J lost 14; bases outside the gene matches: 9. DNA of the CDR3: TGTGCCAGCAGTACTAGCGGGCCATCTCGGTATTTT. As protein: CASSTSGPSRYF.

The rearrangement links TRBV27 to TRBJ2-1, with D hard to call. Germline V gene sequence: CDR1 MNHEY, CDR2 SMNVEV (reference sequence). V shed 6 bases and J shed 11 bases, with 20 bases lying between them. The CDR3 has 14 amino acids. The CDR3 DNA reads TGTGCCAGCAGCCTACTCCCGAGCGCGCCAAAGCAGTTCTTC. It specifies CASSLLPSAPKQFF.

The chain is built from TRBV5-1 and TRBJ2-2; TRBD1 matches at 9 bases. CDR1 and CDR2 (germline): SGHRS, YFSETQ. The CDR3 loop spans 15 amino acids. Losses at the gene ends were 1 base for V and 3 bases for J; bases not matched to a gene: 1. This CDR3 reads CASSLTGGYTGELFF. The CDR3, as DNA: TGCGCCAGCAGCTTGACAGGGGGCTACACCGGGGAGCTGTTTTTT.

This clone was found a few times. The rearrangement uses TRBV6-1 and TRBJ2-2; D unresolved. The CDR3 runs 13 residues. Germline V gene sequence: CDR1 MNHNS, CDR2 SASEGT. The V end lost 5 bases, the J end lost 6 bases, and 10 bases lay between the germline ends. CDR3 sequence reads: CASSFTYPGELFF. For the CDR3, the DNA is TGTGCCAGCAGTTTTACCTATCCCGGGGAGCTGTTTTTT.

The rearrangement links TRBV6-5 to TRBJ2-3; the match to TRBD2 covers 7 bases. The CDR3 covers 15 residues. Germline-derived CDR1 and CDR2 are MNHEY and SVGAGI. Trimming removed 6 bases from V and 0 bases from J; junction bases left unmatched: 6. The CDR3 DNA is TGTGCCAGCAGAAAACTAGCGATAAGCACAGATACGCAGTATTTT. Amino acids: CASRKLAISTDTQYF.

This clone was detected only a few times. The chain couples TRBV5-1 to TRBJ2-7, with 7 bases matching TRBD1. V gave up 4 bases and J gave up 0 bases; unmatched junction bases: 7. Germline CDR1 reads SGHRS; CDR2 reads YFSETQ. CDR3 length: 15 amino acids. The CDR3 nucleotides read TGCGCCAGCAGCCCGACAGGGCTTGTCTCCTACGAGCAGTACTTC. It encodes CASSPTGLVSYEQYF.

The CDR3 sequence: CASSDTGTSRDTQYF. The CDR3, as DNA: TGTGCCAGCAGCGACACTGGGACTAGCAGGGATACGCAGTATTTT. J is TRBJ2-3 and V is TRBV9; 9 nucleotides line up with TRBD2. Germline CDR1 reads SGDLS; CDR2 reads YYNGEE. Unmatched junction bases numbered 8, after V lost 3 bases and J lost 6 bases. The CDR3 runs to 15 residues.

The genes are TRBV7-2 and TRBJ2-7; D not certain. Trimming left V 3 bases short and J 6 bases short, with 6 bases between. The V gene's germline CDR1 is SGHTA and CDR2 FQGNSA. The length of the CDR3 is 11 residues. CDR3 sequence reads: CASSFIREQYF. In DNA, the CDR3 is TGTGCCAGCAGCTTTATCCGCGAGCAGTACTTC.

This chain joins TRBV6-1 and TRBJ2-6, with TRBD2 matching 8 bases. The germline CDR1 and CDR2 sequences are MNHNS and SASEGT. V was pared by 6 bases and J by 2 bases, with 3 bases of the junction left unmatched. This CDR3 has 15 residues. The CDR3 DNA reads as TGTGCCAGCAGACAAGCGGGGGCTGGGGCCAACGTCCTGACTTTC. Protein product: CASRQAGAGANVLTF.

J is TRBJ2-7 and V is TRBV7-2, with 8 nucleotides matching TRBD2. The trim removed 5 bases at V and 5 bases at J, leaving 11 bases unmatched. The length of the CDR3 is 15 residues. CDR1 and CDR2 (germline): SGHTA, FQGNSA. CDR3 in DNA: TGTGCCAGCAGCGCGTACCAGCGGGAGATCCACGAGCAGTACTTC. It translates to CASSAYQREIHEQYF. Based on the CDR3 plus reference TRBV7-2 and TRBJ2-7, the full variable domain is GAGVSQSPSNKVTEKGKDVELRCDPISGHTALYWYRQSLGQGLEFLIYFQGNSAPDKSGLPSDRFSAERTGGSVSTLTIQRTQQEDSAVYLCASSAYQREIHEQYFGPGTRLTVT.

The table lists this clone with a few counts. CDR3 loop: CASEGGLGVEAFF. CDR3 coding DNA: TGTGCCAGTGAAGGTGGGTTAGGAGTTGAAGCTTTCTTT. This sequence joins TRBV19 and TRBJ1-1; no firm D call. Trimming took off 8 bases at V and 7 bases at J, with 17 bases between the two ends. Germline V gives CDR1 LNHDA, CDR2 SQIVND (reference sequence). The CDR3 is 13 residues long.

V gene TRBV7-2 combines with J gene TRBJ2-3; TRBD2 aligns across 14 bases. Trimming took 4 bases from V and 6 from J; bases not matched to a gene: 3. Germline CDR1 reads SGHTA; CDR2 reads FQGNSA. There are 15 residues in the CDR3. The chain's CDR3 is CASSSGLAGADTQYF. DNA for the CDR3: TGTGCCAGCAGCTCGGGACTAGCGGGGGCCGATACGCAGTATTTT.

This clone occurred once. V and J are TRBV27 and TRBJ2-7; 9 bases are a match to TRBD1. CDR1 is MNHEY and CDR2 is SMNVEV in the germline V gene (reference sequence). After removal of 5 bases from V and 1 base from J, the junction contained 6 bases not matched to a gene. The CDR3 totals 15 residues. CDR3 protein: CASSRPGTGSYEQYF. DNA for the CDR3: TGTGCCAGCAGTCGCCCTGGGACAGGGTCCTACGAGCAGTACTTC.